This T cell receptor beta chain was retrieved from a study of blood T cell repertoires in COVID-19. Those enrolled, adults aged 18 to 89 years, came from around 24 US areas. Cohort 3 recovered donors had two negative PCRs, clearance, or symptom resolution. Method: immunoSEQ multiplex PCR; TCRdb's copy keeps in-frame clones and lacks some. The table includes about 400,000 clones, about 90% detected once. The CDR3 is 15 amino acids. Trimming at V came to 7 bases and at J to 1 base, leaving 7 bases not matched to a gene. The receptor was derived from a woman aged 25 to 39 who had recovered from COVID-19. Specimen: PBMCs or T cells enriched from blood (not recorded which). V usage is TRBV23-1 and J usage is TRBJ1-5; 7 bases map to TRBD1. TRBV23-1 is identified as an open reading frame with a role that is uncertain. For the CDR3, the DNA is TGCGCCAGCATGAGGAGACAGGGCAGCAATCAGCCCCAGCATTTT. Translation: CASMRRQGSNQPQHF.